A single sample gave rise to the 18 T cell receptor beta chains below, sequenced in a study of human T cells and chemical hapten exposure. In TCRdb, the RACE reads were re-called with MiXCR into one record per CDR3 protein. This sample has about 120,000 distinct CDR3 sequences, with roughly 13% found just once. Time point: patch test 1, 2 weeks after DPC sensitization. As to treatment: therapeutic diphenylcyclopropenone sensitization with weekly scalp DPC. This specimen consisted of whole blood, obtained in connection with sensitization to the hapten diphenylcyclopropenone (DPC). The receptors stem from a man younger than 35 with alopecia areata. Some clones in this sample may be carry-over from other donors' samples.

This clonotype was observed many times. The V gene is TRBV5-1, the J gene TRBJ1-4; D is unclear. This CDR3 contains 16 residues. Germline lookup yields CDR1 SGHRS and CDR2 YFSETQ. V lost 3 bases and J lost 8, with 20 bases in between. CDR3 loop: CASSSSRDSLKEKLFF. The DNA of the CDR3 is TGCGCCAGCAGCTCGTCGCGGGATTCCCTGAAGGAAAAACTGTTTTTT. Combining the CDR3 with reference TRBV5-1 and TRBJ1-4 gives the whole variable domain KAGVTQTPRYLIKTRGQQVTLSCSPISGHRSVSWYQQTPGQGLQFLFEYFSETQRNKGNFPGRFSGRQFSNSRSEMNVSTLELGDSALYLCASSSSRDSLKEKLFFGSGTQLSVL.

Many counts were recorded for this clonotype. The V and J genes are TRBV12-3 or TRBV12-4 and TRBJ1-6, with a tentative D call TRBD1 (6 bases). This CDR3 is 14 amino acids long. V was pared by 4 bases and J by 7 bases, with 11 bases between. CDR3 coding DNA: TGTGCCAGCAGTTCGCGACAGGACAATTCACCCCTCCACTTT. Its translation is CASSSRQDNSPLHF.

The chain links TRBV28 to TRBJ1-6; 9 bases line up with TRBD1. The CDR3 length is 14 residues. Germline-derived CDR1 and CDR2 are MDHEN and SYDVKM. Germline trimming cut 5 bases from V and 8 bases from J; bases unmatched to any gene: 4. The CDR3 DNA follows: TGTGCCAGCAGTCCGGGGGACAGGGATTCACCCCTCCACTTT. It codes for CASSPGDRDSPLHF.

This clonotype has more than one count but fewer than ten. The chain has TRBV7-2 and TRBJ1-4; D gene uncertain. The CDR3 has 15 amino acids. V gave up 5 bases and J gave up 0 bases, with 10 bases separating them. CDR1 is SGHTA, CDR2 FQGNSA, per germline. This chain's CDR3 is CASSTQVATNEKLFF. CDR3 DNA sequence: TGTGCCAGCAGCACGCAGGTCGCAACTAATGAAAAACTGTTTTTT.

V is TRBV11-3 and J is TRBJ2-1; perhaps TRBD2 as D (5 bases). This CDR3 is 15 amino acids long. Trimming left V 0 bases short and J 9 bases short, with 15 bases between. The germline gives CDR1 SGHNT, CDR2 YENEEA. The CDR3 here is CASSLDIGSMGEQFF. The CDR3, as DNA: TGTGCCAGCAGCTTAGATATAGGGAGCATGGGTGAGCAGTTCTTC.

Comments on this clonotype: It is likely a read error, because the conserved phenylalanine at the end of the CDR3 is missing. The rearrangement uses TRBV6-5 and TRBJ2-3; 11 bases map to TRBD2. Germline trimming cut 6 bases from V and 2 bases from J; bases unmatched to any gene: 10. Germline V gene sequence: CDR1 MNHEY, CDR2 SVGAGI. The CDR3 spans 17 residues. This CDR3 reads CASRPLSGGALTDTQYL. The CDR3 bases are TGTGCCAGCAGACCCCTTAGCGGGGGGGCTCTCACAGATACGCAGTATCTT.

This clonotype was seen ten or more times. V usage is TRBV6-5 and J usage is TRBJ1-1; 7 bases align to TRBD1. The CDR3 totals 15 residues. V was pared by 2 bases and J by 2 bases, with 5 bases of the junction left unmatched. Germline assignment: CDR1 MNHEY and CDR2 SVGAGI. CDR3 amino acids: CASSYVRTGNTEAFF. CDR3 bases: TGTGCCAGCAGTTACGTTCGGACAGGCAACACTGAAGCTTTCTTT.

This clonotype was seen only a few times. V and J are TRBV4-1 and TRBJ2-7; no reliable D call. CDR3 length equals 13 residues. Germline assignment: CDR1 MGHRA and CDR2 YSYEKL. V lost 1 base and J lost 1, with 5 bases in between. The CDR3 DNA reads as TGCGCCAGCAGCCAAGCAAAGTCCTACGAGCAGTACTTC. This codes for CASSQAKSYEQYF.

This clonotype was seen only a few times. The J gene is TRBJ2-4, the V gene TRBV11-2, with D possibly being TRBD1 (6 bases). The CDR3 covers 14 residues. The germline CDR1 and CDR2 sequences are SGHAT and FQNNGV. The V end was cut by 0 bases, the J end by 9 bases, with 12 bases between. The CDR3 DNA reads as TGTGCCAGCAGCTTAGATTCGCAGGGGACCATTCAGTACTTC. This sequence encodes CASSLDSQGTIQYF.

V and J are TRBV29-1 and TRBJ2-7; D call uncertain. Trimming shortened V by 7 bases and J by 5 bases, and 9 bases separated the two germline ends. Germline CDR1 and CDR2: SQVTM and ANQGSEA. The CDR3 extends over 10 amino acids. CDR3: CSAGGHEQYF. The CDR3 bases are TGCAGCGCTGGCGGCCACGAGCAGTACTTC.

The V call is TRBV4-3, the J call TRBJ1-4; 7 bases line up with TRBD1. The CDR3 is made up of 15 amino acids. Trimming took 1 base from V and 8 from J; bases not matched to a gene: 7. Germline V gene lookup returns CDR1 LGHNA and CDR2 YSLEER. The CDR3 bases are TGCGCCAGCAGCCAAGCGACAGGGATAGGGGAAAAACTGTTTTTT. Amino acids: CASSQATGIGEKLFF.

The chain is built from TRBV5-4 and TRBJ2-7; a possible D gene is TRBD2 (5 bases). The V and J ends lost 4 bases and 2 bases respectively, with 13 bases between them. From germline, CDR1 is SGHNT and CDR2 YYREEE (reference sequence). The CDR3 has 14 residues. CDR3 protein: CASSPGISTYEQYF. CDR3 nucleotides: TGTGCCAGCAGCCCCGGGATTTCTACCTACGAGCAGTACTTC.

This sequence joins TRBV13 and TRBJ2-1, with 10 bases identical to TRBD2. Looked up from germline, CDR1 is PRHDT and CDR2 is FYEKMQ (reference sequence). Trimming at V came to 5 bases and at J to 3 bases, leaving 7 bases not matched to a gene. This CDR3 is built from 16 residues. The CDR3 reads CASSISGGVFYNEQFF. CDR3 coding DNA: TGTGCCAGCAGCATAAGCGGGGGGGTCTTCTACAATGAGCAGTTCTTC.

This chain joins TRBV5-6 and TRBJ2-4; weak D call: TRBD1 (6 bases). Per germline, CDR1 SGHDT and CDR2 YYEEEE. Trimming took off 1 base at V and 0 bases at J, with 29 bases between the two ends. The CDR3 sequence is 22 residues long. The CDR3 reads CASSLKYLRDTRNQLAKNIQYF. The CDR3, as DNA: TGTGCCAGCAGCTTGAAGTACCTCCGGGACACAAGAAATCAGCTAGCCAAAAACATTCAGTACTTC.

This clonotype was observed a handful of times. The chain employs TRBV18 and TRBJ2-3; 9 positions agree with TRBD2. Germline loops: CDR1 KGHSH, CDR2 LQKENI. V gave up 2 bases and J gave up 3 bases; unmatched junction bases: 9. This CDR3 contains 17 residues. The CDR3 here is CASSPRIAGGRTDTQYF. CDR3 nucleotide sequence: TGTGCCAGCTCACCAAGAATCGCGGGGGGGCGGACAGATACGCAGTATTTT.

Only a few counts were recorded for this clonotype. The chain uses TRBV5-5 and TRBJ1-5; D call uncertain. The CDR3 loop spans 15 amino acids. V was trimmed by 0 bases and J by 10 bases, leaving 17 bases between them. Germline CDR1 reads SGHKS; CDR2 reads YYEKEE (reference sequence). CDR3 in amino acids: CASSLVFGVTNPQHF. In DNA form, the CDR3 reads TGTGCCAGCAGCTTGGTGTTCGGTGTCACAAATCCCCAGCATTTT.

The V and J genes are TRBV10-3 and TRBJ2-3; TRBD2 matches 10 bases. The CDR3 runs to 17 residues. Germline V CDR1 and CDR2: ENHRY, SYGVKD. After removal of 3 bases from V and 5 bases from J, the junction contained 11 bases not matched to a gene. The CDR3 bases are TGTGCCATCAGTGAACGTAGCGGGGGGACTGGGCGAGATACGCAGTATTTT. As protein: CAISERSGGTGRDTQYF.

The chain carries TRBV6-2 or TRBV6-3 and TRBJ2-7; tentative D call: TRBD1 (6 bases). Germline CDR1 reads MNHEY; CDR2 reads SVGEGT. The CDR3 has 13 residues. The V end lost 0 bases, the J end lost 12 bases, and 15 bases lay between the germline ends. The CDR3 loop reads CASSYSSQGERYV. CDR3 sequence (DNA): TGTGCCAGCAGTTACTCGTCACAGGGAGAACGGTACGTC.